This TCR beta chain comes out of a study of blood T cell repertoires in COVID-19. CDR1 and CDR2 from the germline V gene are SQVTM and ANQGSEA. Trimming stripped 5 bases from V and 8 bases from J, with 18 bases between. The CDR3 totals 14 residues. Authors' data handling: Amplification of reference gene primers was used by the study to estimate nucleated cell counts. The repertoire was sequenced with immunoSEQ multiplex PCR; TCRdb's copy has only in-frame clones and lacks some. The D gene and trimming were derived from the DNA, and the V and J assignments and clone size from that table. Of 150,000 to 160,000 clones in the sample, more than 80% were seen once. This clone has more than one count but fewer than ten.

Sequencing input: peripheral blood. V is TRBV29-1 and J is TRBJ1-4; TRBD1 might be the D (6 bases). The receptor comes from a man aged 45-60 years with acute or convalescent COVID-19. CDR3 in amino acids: CSVREGGVGEKLFF. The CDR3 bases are TGCAGCGTTCGGGAGGGGGGGGTTGGCGAAAAACTGTTTTTT.